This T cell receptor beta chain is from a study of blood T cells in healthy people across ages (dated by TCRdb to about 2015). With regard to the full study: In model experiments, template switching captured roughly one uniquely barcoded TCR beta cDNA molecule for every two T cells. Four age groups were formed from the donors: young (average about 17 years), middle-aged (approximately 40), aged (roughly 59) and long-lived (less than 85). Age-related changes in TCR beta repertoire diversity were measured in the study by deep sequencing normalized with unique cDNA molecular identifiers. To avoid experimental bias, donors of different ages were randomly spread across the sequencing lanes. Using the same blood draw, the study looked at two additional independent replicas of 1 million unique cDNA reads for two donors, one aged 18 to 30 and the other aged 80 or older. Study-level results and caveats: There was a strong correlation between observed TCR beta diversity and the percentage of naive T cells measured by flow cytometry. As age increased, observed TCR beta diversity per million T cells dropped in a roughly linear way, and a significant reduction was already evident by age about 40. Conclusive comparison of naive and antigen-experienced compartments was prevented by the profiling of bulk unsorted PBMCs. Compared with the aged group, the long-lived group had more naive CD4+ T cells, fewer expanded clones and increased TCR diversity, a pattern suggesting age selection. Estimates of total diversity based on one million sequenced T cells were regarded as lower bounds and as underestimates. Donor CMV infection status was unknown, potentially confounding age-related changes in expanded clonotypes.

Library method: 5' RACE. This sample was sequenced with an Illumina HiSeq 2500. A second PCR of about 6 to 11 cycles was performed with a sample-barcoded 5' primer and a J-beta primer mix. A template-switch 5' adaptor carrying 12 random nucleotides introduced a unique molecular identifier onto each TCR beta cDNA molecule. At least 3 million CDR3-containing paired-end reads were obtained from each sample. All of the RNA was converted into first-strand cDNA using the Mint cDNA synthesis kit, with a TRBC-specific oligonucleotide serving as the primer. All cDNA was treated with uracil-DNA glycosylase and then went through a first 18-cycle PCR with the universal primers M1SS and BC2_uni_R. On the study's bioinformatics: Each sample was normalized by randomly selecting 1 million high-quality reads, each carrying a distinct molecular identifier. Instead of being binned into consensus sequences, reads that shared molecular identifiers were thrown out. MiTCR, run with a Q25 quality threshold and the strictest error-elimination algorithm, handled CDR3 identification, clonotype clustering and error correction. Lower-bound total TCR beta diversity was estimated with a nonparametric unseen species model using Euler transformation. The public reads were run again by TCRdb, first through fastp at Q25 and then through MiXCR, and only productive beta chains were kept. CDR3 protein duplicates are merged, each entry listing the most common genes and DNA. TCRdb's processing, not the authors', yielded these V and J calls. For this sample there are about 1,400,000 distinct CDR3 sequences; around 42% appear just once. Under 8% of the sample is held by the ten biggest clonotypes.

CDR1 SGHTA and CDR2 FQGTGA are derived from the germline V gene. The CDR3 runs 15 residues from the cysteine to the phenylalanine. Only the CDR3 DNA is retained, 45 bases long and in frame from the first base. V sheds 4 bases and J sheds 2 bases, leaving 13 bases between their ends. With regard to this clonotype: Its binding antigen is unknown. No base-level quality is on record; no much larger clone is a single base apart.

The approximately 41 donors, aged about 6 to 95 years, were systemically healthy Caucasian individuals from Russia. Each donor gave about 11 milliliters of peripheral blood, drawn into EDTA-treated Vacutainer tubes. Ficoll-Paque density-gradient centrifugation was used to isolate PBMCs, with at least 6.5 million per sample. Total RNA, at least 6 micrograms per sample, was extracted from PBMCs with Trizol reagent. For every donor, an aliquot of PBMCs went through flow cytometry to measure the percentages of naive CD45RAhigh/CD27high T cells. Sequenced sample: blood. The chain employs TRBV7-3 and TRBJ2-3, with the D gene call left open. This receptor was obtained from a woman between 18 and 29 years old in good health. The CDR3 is CASSSDGVNTDTQYF. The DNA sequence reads TGTGCCAGCAGCTCCGATGGGGTAAACACAGATACGCAGTATTTT.